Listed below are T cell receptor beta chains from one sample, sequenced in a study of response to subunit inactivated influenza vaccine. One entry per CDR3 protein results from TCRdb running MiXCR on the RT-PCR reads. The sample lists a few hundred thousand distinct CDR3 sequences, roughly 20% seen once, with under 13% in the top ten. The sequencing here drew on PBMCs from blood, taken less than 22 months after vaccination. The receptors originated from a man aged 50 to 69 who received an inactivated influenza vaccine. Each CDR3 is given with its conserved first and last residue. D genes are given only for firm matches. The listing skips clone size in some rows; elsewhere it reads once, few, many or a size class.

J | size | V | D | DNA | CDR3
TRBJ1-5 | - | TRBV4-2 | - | TGTGCCAGCAGCCAAGCTGGTAGTTCGGCCTACAATCAGCCCCAGCATTTT | CASSQAGSSAYNQPQHF
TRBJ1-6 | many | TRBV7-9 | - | TGTGCCAGCAGCTTTTTATCCCACTTT | CASSFLSHF
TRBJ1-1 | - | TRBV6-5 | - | TGTGCCAGCAGTTACTCGATTCGGGGACGAGGTAAAGAAGCTTTCTTT | CASSYSIRGRGKEAFF
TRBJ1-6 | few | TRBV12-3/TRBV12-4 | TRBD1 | TGTGCCAGTGGGGACAGTAATTCACCCCTCCACTTT | CASGDSNSPLHF
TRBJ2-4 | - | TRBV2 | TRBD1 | TGTGCCAGCACCCGGGACAGGGGCAACATTCAGTACTTC | CASTRDRGNIQYF
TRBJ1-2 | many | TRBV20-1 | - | TGCAGTGCCCCCGAGGCTTGGGGCTACACCTTC | CSAPEAWGYTF
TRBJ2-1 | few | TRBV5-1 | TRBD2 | TGCGCCAGCAGCTTGGTGAGCGGGAACCACAATGAGCAGTTCTTC | CASSLVSGNHNEQFF
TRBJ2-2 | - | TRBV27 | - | TGTGCCAGCAGTACTACATGGAACACCGGGGAGCTGTTTTTT | CASSTTWNTGELFF
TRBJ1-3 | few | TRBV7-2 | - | TGTGCCAGCAGCTTAGTTCATCTCTCTGGAAACACCATATATTTT | CASSLVHLSGNTIYF
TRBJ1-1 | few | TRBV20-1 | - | TGCAGTGCTAGAGTGCCTGGGTCTGGCACTGAAGCTTTCTTT | CSARVPGSGTEAFF
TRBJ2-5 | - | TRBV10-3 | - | TGTGCCATCAGAGGGGCCCAAGAGACCCAGTACTTC | CAIRGAQETQYF
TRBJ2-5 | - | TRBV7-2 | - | TGTGCCAGCAGCTCCGTGGGCCGGACCCAGTACTTC | CASSSVGRTQYF
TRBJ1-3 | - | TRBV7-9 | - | TGTGCCAGCAGCCCGACAGTTTACTCTGGAAACACCATATATTTT | CASSPTVYSGNTIYF
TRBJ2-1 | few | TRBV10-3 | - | TGTGCCACCTCTGGCGGGACGGTTTTAAACAATGAGCAGTTCTTC | CATSGGTVLNNEQFF
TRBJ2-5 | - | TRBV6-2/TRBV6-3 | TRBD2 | TGTGCCAGCAGTTTATTAGCGGGGGGGTTTCAAGAGACCCAGTACTTC | CASSLLAGGFQETQYF
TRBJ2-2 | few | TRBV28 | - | TGTGCCAGCAGTTTACCATCGGATTTCACCGGGGAGCTGTTTTTT | CASSLPSDFTGELFF
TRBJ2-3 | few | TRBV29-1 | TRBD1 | TGCAGCGTTGAAGAAGGAGTGGGGGACAGTGGTTATTTT | CSVEEGVGDSGYF
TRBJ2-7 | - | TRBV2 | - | TGTGCCAGCAGTGTGGGCGGCCGCTCCTACGAGCAGTACTTC | CASSVGGRSYEQYF
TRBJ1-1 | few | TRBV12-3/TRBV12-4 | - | TGTGCCAGCAACAAAATGAACACTGAAGCTTTCTTT | CASNKMNTEAFF
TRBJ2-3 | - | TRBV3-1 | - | TGTGCCAGCAGTCAAGTGTTGCTAGATGCCACAGATACGCAGTATTTT | CASSQVLLDATDTQYF
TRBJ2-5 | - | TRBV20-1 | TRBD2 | TGCAGTGCTAGAGATCCTTTACTAGCGGGCCAAGAGACCCAGTACTTC | CSARDPLLAGQETQYF
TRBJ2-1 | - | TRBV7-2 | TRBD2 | TGTGCCAGCAGCTCGGGACTATTTGAGCAGTTCTTC | CASSSGLFEQFF
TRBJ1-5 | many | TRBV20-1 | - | TGCAGTGCTCATGACAGCTATAGCAATCAGCCCCAGCATTTT | CSAHDSYSNQPQHF
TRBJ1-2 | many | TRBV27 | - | TGTGCCAGCGCCTTTACAGGGTTCTATGGCTACACCTTC | CASAFTGFYGYTF
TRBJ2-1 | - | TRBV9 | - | TGTGCCAGCAGCGCCCAAAGGAATGAGCAGTTCTTC | CASSAQRNEQFF
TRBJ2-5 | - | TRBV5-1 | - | TGCGCCAGCAGCACGGACAGAGAGACCCAGTACTTC | CASSTDRETQYF
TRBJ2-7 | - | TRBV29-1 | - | TGCAGCGTTGAAGAGCCGGCGGGTCTCGAGCAGTACTTC | CSVEEPAGLEQYF